This TCR beta chain was found in a study of blood T cell repertoires in COVID-19. Original methodology: Amplification from reference gene primers served as the basis for estimated nucleated cell counts. The method was immunoSEQ multiplex PCR; TCRdb's version includes in-frame clones alone and lacks a portion of them. Clone size and V and J calls were adopted from that table, with D and trimming inferred from the DNA. The data show 350,000 or so clones, roughly nine tenths seen once. This clone has a handful of counts. Followed over time, Seattle patients had been enrolled while infection was active. V gave up 11 bases and J gave up 1 base, with 20 bases separating them. This CDR3 region has 15 residues. From germline, CDR1 is SGHNT and CDR2 YENEEA.

The chain combines TRBV11-3 with TRBJ1-1; D is unclear. Sequencing was carried out using peripheral blood. The receptor was derived from an older woman with COVID-19, enrolled during active disease. The CDR3: CAPLLKAGSNTEAFF. The CDR3 DNA reads TGTGCCCCCCTCCTTAAGGCGGGCTCGAACACTGAAGCTTTCTTT.